This TCR beta chain comes out of a study of blood T cell repertoires in COVID-19. On the study more broadly: T cells, B-cell-depleted T cells, or PBMCs provided the cDNA or gDNA that served as material.

Clones were read by immunoSEQ multiplex PCR, and TCRdb kept only the in-frame ones, dropping some. Of 120,000 to 150,000 clones listed, approximately 90% are singletons. This clone has just a few counts. CDR1 is MNHNY and CDR2 is SVGAGI in the germline V gene (reference sequence). V was clipped by 0 bases and J by 2 bases; unmatched bases: 5. The CDR3 loop spans 16 amino acids. Sequencing was carried out using peripheral blood. The J gene is TRBJ1-2, the V gene TRBV6-6, with 8 bases fitting TRBD1. The TCR sequence derives from a human donor with COVID-19, enrolled during active disease. The donor label of this sample is uncertain. The CDR3 region is CASSYSQGAGNYGYTF. CDR3 DNA: TGTGCCAGCAGTTACTCCCAGGGGGCTGGGAACTATGGCTACACCTTC.